These 30 T cell receptor beta chains were sequenced from one sample in a study of cytomegalovirus exposure and HLA in healthy donors. PCR employed 60 Vbeta and 13 Jbeta primers. Method: immunoSEQ multiplex PCR; TCRdb's copy keeps in-frame clones and lacks some. The sample contains about 95,000 clones, nearly 80% of which appear only once. Material for sequencing was PBMCs. Every receptor here comes from a middle-aged woman in good health and CMV-seropositive.

CDR3 DNA: TGCAGCGTTGTGACAGGGGCTCGGGGATACAATGAGCAGTTCTTC. Amino acid sequence: CSVVTGARGYNEQFF. This sequence joins TRBV29-1 and TRBJ2-1; 8 bases are shared with TRBD1. The CDR3 is made up of 15 amino acids. J lost 4 bases, V lost 4 bases, and 9 bases had no gene match. The germline gives CDR1 SQVTM, CDR2 ANQGSEA.

J is TRBJ2-5 and V is TRBV5-6; 13 bases line up with TRBD2. The CDR3 loop spans 17 amino acids. Germline loops: CDR1 SGHDT, CDR2 YYEEEE. V shed 4 bases and J 1 base; nucleotides not matched to a gene: 7. DNA for the CDR3: TGTGCCAGCAGCCGAAGGACTAGCGGGAGCTTCCAAGAGACCCAGTACTTC. Protein sequence: CASSRRTSGSFQETQYF.

The V call is TRBV11-2, the J call TRBJ2-5; TRBD1 matches at 9 bases. Germline lookup yields CDR1 SGHAT and CDR2 FQNNGV. V shed 0 bases and J 2 bases; nucleotides not matched to a gene: 1. The CDR3 is 15 residues long. Written as DNA, the CDR3 is TGTGCCAGCAGCTTAGATGGGACAGGGCAAGAGACCCAGTACTTC. As protein: CASSLDGTGQETQYF.

The chain couples TRBV21-1 to TRBJ1-1; the listed D gene, TRBD1, was not tested against the DNA. TRBV21-1 is given as a pseudogene. CDR3 size: 16 residues. In DNA, the CDR3 is TGTGCCAGCAGCAAAGGTCCAGGGGGGTCCGACACTGAAGCTTTCTTT. Translated: CASSKGPGGSDTEAFF.

The genes are TRBV20-1 and TRBJ2-5, with D possibly being TRBD1 (6 bases). The CDR3 sequence is 11 residues long. From germline, CDR1 is DFQATT and CDR2 SNEGSKA (reference sequence). V was trimmed by 8 bases and J by 4 bases, leaving 11 bases between them. The CDR3 sequence: CSTVRGETQYF. CDR3 coding DNA: TGCAGTACAGTCAGGGGAGAGACCCAGTACTTC.

The chain links TRBV18 to TRBJ2-6; no firm D call. Per germline, CDR1 KGHSH and CDR2 LQKENI. This CDR3 spans 15 amino acids. Between the trimmed V and J ends, which lost 1 base and 1 base, there was a span of 5 bases. DNA for the CDR3: TGTGCCAGCTCACCACTAGATTCTGGGGCCAACGTCCTGACTTTC. As protein: CASSPLDSGANVLTF.

The V call is TRBV18, the J call TRBJ2-3; TRBD2 matches 8 bases. Unmatched junction bases numbered 3, after V lost 2 bases and J lost 2 bases. Germline CDR1 and CDR2: KGHSH and LQKENI. This CDR3 is 15 amino acids long. This chain's CDR3 is CASSPSGRVTDTQYF. The CDR3 DNA sequence: TGTGCCAGCTCACCAAGCGGGAGAGTCACAGATACGCAGTATTTT.

The gene calls are TRBV6-6 and TRBJ1-1; no reliable D call. Trimming shortened V by 0 bases and J by 1 base, and 3 bases separated the two germline ends. The CDR3 is made up of 13 amino acids. From germline, CDR1 is MNHNY and CDR2 SVGAGI (reference sequence). CDR3 sequence reads: CASSYSRNTEAFF. CDR3 coding DNA: TGTGCCAGCAGTTACTCCCGGAACACTGAAGCTTTCTTT.

A few counts support this clone. The CDR3, as DNA: TGTGCCAGCAGCCCCAGCGCTAGCGGGAGATTTAAGACAGATACGCAGTATTTT. The encoded protein is CASSPSASGRFKTDTQYF. The V and J genes are TRBV11-1 and TRBJ2-3; 10 positions match TRBD2. The V gene's germline CDR1 is SGHAT and CDR2 FQDESV (reference sequence). CDR3 length: 18 amino acids. Unmatched junction bases numbered 14, after V lost 5 bases and J lost 3 bases.

J is TRBJ2-7 and V is TRBV4-2; D might be TRBD1 (7 bases). This CDR3 region has 16 residues. V was pared by 2 bases and J by 4 bases, with 18 bases between. Germline V lookup: CDR1 LGHNA, CDR2 YNFKEQ. The CDR3 nucleotides are TGTGCCAGCAGCCAAATCGGCCAGGGGGAGGAATACGAGCAGTACTTC. Translated: CASSQIGQGEEYEQYF.

The chain uses TRBV2 and TRBJ1-5; D call uncertain. The CDR3 contains 14 residues. In germline, CDR1 is SNHLY, CDR2 FYNNEI. Trimming stripped 6 bases from V and 2 bases from J, with 11 bases between. The CDR3 bases are TGTGCCAGCAGCACGCATGCGGGCAATCAGCCCCAGCATTTT. Translation: CASSTHAGNQPQHF.

This chain connects TRBV6-1 to TRBJ2-3, with a weak D call TRBD1 (5 bases). Germline V CDR1 and CDR2: MNHNS, SASEGT. This CDR3 has 14 amino acids. The V gene lost 3 bases and the J gene lost 2 bases, with 9 bases spanning the gap. The CDR3 region has the DNA TGTGCCAGCAGTGACAGGGCAGACACAGATACGCAGTATTTT. It codes for CASSDRADTDTQYF.

This chain connects TRBV20-1 to TRBJ2-7; D might be TRBD2 (5 bases). In germline, CDR1 is DFQATT, CDR2 SNEGSKA (reference sequence). This CDR3 is 10 amino acids long. The V gene lost 8 bases and the J gene lost 2 bases, with 7 bases spanning the gap. Written as DNA, the CDR3 is TGCAGTACCGGGGCCTACGAGCAGTACTTC. Its protein product is CSTGAYEQYF.

J is TRBJ2-5 and V is TRBV15; 7 bases line up with TRBD2. Germline CDR1 and CDR2: LNHNV and YYDKDF (reference sequence). This CDR3 spans 17 amino acids. Unmatched junction bases numbered 12, after V lost 3 bases and J lost 2 bases. The CDR3 nucleotides read TGTGCCACCAGCAGCGTATGGCGCCGGGACTATCAAGAGACCCAGTACTTC. Translation: CATSSVWRRDYQETQYF.

The rearrangement joins TRBV5-1 to TRBJ1-4, with D possibly TRBD1 on 6 matching bases. Germline lookup yields CDR1 SGHRS and CDR2 YFSETQ. The CDR3 runs to 14 residues. The ends were cut back, 2 bases at V and 11 bases at J, with 16 bases in the middle. CDR3 sequence: CASSLGGSVGKLFF. Written as DNA, the CDR3 is TGCGCCAGCAGCTTAGGGGGATCAGTGGGTAAACTGTTTTTT.

Written as DNA, the CDR3 is TGTGCCAGCAGCTTAGTGCCGGGACTAGCGGGAGAAGGTCGGGAGACCCAGTACTTC. This encodes CASSLVPGLAGEGRETQYF. The chain is built from TRBV11-2 and TRBJ2-5; TRBD2 aligns across 14 bases. The junction had 12 bases not matched to a gene; V was cut back by 1 base and J by 5 bases. The CDR3 sequence is 19 residues long. Germline V gene sequence: CDR1 SGHAT, CDR2 FQNNGV. The complete variable domain, with remaining parts taken from reference TRBV11-2 and TRBJ2-5, reads EAGVAQSPRYKIIEKRQSVAFWCNPISGHATLYWYQQILGQGPKLLIQFQNNGVVDDSQLPKDRFSAERLKGVDSTLKIQPAKLEDSAVYLCASSLVPGLAGEGRETQYFGPGTRLLVL.

The gene calls are TRBV7-9 and TRBJ2-1; maybe TRBD2 (6 bases). The CDR3 contains 16 residues. The germline V and J ends were trimmed by 7 bases and 8 bases, with 24 bases remaining between them. Germline V gene sequence: CDR1 SEHNR, CDR2 FQNEAQ (reference sequence). The CDR3 reads CASTGRGASVGDEQFF. The CDR3 DNA is TGTGCCAGCACCGGACGGGGCGCTAGCGTGGGCGATGAGCAGTTCTTC.

With regard to this clone: The junction differs from germline at one of its ends, possibly a read error. The chain employs TRBV27 and TRBJ1-5, with D unresolved. The CDR3 contains 14 residues. Looked up from germline, CDR1 is MNHEY and CDR2 is SMNVEV (reference sequence). The CDR3: CASSLSGRDQSQHF. DNA of the CDR3: TGTGCCAGCAGTTTATCAGGGAGGGATCAGTCCCAGCATTTT.

This chain connects TRBV2 to TRBJ2-7; 9 positions match TRBD1. The CDR3 is 13 amino acids. V trimming: 6 bases; J trimming: 3 bases; junction bases outside the gene matches: 3. Germline V gene lookup returns CDR1 SNHLY and CDR2 FYNNEI. The chain's CDR3 is CASSTGGDYEQYF. As DNA, the CDR3 is TGTGCCAGCAGCACAGGGGGCGACTACGAGCAGTACTTC.

The rearrangement joins TRBV28 to TRBJ2-5, with 8 bases identical to TRBD1. Judging by the DNA end, TRBJ2-7 fits better; the J call may be wrong. This CDR3 has 14 amino acids. The germline V gene has CDR1 MDHEN and CDR2 SYDVKM. The CDR3 protein is CASSTQGARGEQYF. The CDR3 nucleotides are TGTGCCAGCAGCACTCAGGGGGCGCGGGGCGAGCAGTACTTC.

This chain joins TRBV6-1 and TRBJ2-7; 11 bases line up with TRBD1. The V gene end was trimmed by 8 bases and the J gene end by 4 bases; junction bases not matched to a gene: 7. The CDR3 has 14 amino acids. Per germline, CDR1 MNHNS and CDR2 SASEGT. CDR3 sequence reads: CASQVGQGAYEQYF. The DNA of the CDR3 is TGTGCCAGCCAGGTTGGACAGGGGGCTTACGAGCAGTACTTC.

The rearrangement joins TRBV7-2 to TRBJ2-3; the match to TRBD1 covers 8 bases. V shed 4 bases, J shed 1 base, and the junction held 4 bases outside the gene matches. Germline-derived CDR1 and CDR2 are SGHTA and FQGNSA. The CDR3 has 15 residues. This CDR3 is CASSSGQGGTDTQYF. DNA of the CDR3: TGTGCCAGCAGCTCCGGACAGGGAGGCACAGATACGCAGTATTTT.

The table lists this clone with a few counts. This rearrangement joins TRBV15 to TRBJ2-6, with D hard to call. Trimming took off 1 base at V and 1 base at J, with 5 bases between the two ends. CDR3 length: 15 residues. Germline CDR1 reads LNHNV; CDR2 reads YYDKDF (reference sequence). This CDR3 is CATSRAQSGANVLTF. In DNA, the CDR3 is TGTGCCACCAGCAGAGCCCAGTCTGGGGCCAACGTCCTGACTTTC.

CDR3 in DNA: TGTGCCAGCAGCTTGAGAGGGACAGAGTTTAGCAATCAGCCCCAGCATTTT. Encoded protein: CASSLRGTEFSNQPQHF. The chain carries TRBV5-6 and TRBJ1-5; 7 bases agree with TRBD1. The length of the CDR3 is 17 residues. CDR1 is SGHDT, CDR2 YYEEEE, per germline. The ends lost 1 base at V and 0 bases at J; junction bases unmatched: 7.

Only a few counts were recorded for this clone. The rearrangement links TRBV6-1 to TRBJ2-7; D might be TRBD1 (5 bases). The CDR3 runs to 12 residues. With 10 bases removed from V and 3 bases from J, the gap between germline ends came to 13 bases. CDR1 MNHNS and CDR2 SASEGT come from the germline V gene. CDR3 in DNA: TGTGCCACCGCGACAGACAGCTACGAGCAGTACTTC. It specifies CATATDSYEQYF.

This chain joins TRBV27 and TRBJ1-1; 9 nucleotides line up with TRBD1. CDR1 and CDR2 (germline): MNHEY, SMNVEV (reference sequence). Unmatched junction bases numbered 5, after V lost 5 bases and J lost 4 bases. The CDR3 consists of 14 residues. The DNA of the CDR3 is TGTGCCAGCAGTCCGGACAGGGGAGGCACTGAAGCTTTCTTT. Amino acids: CASSPDRGGTEAFF.

The CDR3: CASSPTNLAGRETQYF. The CDR3 DNA reads as TGCGCCAGCAGTCCTACCAACCTAGCGGGACGGGAGACCCAGTACTTC. The V call is TRBV5-1, the J call TRBJ2-5, with 9 positions matching TRBD2. V dropped 5 bases and J dropped 5; count of bases not matched to a gene: 13. The CDR3 contains 16 residues. Germline CDR1 and CDR2: SGHRS and YFSETQ.

This clone was recorded a few times. The genes are TRBV28 and TRBJ1-5; the match to TRBD1 covers 9 bases. Trimming removed 3 bases from V and 2 bases from J; junction bases left unmatched: 2. This CDR3 has 15 amino acids. Germline V lookup: CDR1 MDHEN, CDR2 SYDVKM. The CDR3 reads CASSLTGGGNQPQHF. Written as DNA, the CDR3 is TGTGCCAGCAGTTTGACAGGGGGAGGCAATCAGCCCCAGCATTTT.

The chain combines TRBV7-8 with TRBJ2-7; TRBD2 aligns across 10 bases. The germline V gene encodes CDR1 SGHVS and CDR2 FQNEAQ. The CDR3 has 15 residues. V was pared by 3 bases and J by 2 bases, with 4 bases of the junction left unmatched. The CDR3 sequence: CASSFRTSGTYEQYF. CDR3 coding DNA: TGTGCCAGCAGCTTCCGGACTAGCGGAACCTACGAGCAGTACTTC.

The V and J genes are TRBV19 and TRBJ2-5, with TRBD1 matching over 7 bases. This CDR3 has 14 amino acids. V lost 6 bases and J lost 4; bases outside the gene matches: 8. Per the germline V gene, CDR1 is LNHDA and CDR2 is SQIVND (reference sequence). The CDR3 DNA is TGTGCCAGTAGCCCCCCAGGGGGTTCAGAGACCCAGTACTTC. Its translation: CASSPPGGSETQYF.